This T cell receptor (beta chain) was identified in a study of T cells in narcolepsy (dated by TCRdb to 2017 to 2018). At the level of the whole study: Patients with narcolepsy type 1 or type 2 (NT1, NT2) and healthy control donors were enrolled in the study. To look for autoreactive T cells in narcolepsy patients that target self-antigens of hypocretin neurons (hypocretin, TRIB2), the study used TCR Vbeta sequencing to follow clonotypes in blood and CSF.

Study-level results and caveats: Numbers of sequenced blood memory CD4+ clonotypes were comparable, with averages of some 40,000 in patients and some 30,000 in controls. Autoreactive clonotypes were reported to be detected serially in the blood of the same patients and of different patients, but not in the blood of healthy controls. Some blood memory CD4+ repertoires from patients and controls contained no sequences matching autoreactive T cell clones. In plots comparing CSF and blood CD4+ T cell clonotypes from the same patient, HCRT-specific and TRIB2-specific autoreactive clonotypes were highlighted.

Of note for this clone: The antigen this receptor binds is unknown. Qualities for individual bases were not recorded, and no much larger clone is one base off.

The library came from the immunoSEQ multiplex PCR assay. TCRdb took over this immuneACCESS table, retaining in-frame rearrangements with V and J assigned. Such tables are incomplete; in checked studies, under half of the missing clones stem from an unresolved V gene, and the remainder is unexplained. The table for this sample lists around 28,000 clones; over 75% of them were counted only once. Together, the top ten hold around 0.91% of the sample. For TCR Vbeta sequencing, memory CD4+ T cells were sorted ex vivo from the peripheral blood of both healthy controls and narcolepsy patients. What was sequenced was CD45RA- memory CD4+ T cells from PBMCs. In the paper's terms, the cell subset or site label means: memory T cells sorted ex vivo from peripheral blood. The clonotype was recovered from a human donor with narcolepsy.

The sequenced DNA is TGTGCCAGCAGCTTAGATGAGGGATGGGGCACTGAAGCTTTCTTT. Translated, this gives CASSLDEGWGTEAFF. Here the chain combines TRBV13 and TRBJ1-1; the D gene identity is not certain. V and J are truncated by 1 base and 4 bases respectively, leaving an intervening sequence of 13 bases. According to the germline V gene (reference sequence), CDR1 reads PRHDT and CDR2 reads FYEKMQ. Including cysteine and phenylalanine, the CDR3 has 15 amino acids. The sequence is cut down to CDR3 DNA, 45 bases in frame from base 1.